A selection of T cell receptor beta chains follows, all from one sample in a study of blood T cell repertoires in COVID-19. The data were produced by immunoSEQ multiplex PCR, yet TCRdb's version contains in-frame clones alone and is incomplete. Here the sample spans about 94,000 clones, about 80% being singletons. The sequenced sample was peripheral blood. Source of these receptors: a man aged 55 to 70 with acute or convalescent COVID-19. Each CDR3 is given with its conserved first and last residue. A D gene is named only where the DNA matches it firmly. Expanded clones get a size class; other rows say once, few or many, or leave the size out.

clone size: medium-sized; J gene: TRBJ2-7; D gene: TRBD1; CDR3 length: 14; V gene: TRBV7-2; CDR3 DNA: TGTGCCAGCAGCCTAGACAGGGTCGTCTACGAGCAGTACTTC; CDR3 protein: CASSLDRVVYEQYF
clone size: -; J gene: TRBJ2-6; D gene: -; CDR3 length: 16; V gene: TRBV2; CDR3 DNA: TGTGCCAGCAGTCTTAGCCCCAGCTCTGGGGCCAACGTCCTGACTTTC; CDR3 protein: CASSLSPSSGANVLTF
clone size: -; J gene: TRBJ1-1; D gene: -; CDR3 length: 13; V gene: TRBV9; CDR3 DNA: TGTGCCAGCAGCCTCACAGGGAACACTGAAGCTTTCTTT; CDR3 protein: CASSLTGNTEAFF
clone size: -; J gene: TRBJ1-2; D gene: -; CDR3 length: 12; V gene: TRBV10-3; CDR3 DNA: TGTGCCATCAGTGAGTCTGGCGGAGGCTACACCTTC; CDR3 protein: CAISESGGGYTF
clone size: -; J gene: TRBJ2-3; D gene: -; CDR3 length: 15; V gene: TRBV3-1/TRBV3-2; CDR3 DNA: TGTGCCAGCAGCCAAGCATCGGGGGGCCCAGATACGCAGTATTTT; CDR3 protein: CASSQASGGPDTQYF
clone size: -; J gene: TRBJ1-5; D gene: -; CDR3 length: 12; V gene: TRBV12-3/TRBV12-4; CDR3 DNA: TGTGCCAGCAACGGACAGAGCCAGCCCCAGCATTTT; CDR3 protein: CASNGQSQPQHF
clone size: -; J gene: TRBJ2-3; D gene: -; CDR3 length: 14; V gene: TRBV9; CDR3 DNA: TGTGCCAGCAGCCAGACGAGCGGTAGAGATACGCAGTATTTT; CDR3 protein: CASSQTSGRDTQYF
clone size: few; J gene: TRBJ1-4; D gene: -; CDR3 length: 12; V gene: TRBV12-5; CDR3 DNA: TGTGCTAGTGGTTTGGACTATGAAAAACTGTTTTTT; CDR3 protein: CASGLDYEKLFF
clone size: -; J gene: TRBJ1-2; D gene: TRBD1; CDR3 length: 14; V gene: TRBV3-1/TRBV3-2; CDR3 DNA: TGTGCCAGCAGCCCCGGGACAGGGGGACGTGGCTACACCTTC; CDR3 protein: CASSPGTGGRGYTF
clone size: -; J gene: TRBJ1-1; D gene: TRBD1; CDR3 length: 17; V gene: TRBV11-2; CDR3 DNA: TGTGCCAGCAGCTTAGCCCTCCTGACAGGGAAGGGGACTGAAGCTTTCTTT; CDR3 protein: CASSLALLTGKGTEAFF
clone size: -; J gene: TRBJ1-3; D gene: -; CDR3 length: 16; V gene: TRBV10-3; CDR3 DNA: TGTGCCATCAGTGAGACGGGAAGTATCTCTGGAAACACCATATATTTT; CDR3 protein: CAISETGSISGNTIYF
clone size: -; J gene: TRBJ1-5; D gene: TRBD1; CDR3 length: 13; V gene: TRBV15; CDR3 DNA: TGTGCCACCAGCAGGACAGGGAGCAAGCCCCAGCATTTT; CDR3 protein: CATSRTGSKPQHF
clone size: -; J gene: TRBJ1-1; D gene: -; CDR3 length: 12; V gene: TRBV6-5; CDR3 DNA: TGTGCCAGCAGCCGACTAAACACTGAAGCTTTCTTT; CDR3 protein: CASSRLNTEAFF
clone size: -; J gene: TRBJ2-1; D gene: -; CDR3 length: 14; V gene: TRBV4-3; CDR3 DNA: TGCGCCAGCAGCCAAGGATGGCCACGCAATGAGCAGTTCTTC; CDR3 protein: CASSQGWPRNEQFF
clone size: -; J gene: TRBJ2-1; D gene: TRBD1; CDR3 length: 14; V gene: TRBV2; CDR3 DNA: TGTGCCAGCAGCGTAGGACAGGGTAGGGATGAGCAGTTCTTC; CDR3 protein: CASSVGQGRDEQFF
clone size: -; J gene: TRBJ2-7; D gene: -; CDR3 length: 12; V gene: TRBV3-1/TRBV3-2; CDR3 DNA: TGTGCCAGCAGCCGCTGGGGAGACGAGCAGTACTTC; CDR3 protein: CASSRWGDEQYF
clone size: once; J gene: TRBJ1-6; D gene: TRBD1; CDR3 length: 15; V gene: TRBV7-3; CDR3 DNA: TGTGCCAGCAGCTCGTCGGGACAGTGGAATTCACCCCTCCACTTT; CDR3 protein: CASSSSGQWNSPLHF
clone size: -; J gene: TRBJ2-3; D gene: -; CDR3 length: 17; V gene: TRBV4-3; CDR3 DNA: TGCGCCAGCAGCCAAGATCCCCCAGGATCCAGCACAGATACGCAGTATTTT; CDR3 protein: CASSQDPPGSSTDTQYF
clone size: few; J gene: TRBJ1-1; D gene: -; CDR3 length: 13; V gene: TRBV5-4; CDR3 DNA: TGTGCCAGCAGCTTGGGACACAACACTGAAGCTTTCTTT; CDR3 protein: CASSLGHNTEAFF
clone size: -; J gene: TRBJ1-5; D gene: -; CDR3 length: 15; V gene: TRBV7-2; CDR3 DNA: TGTGCCAGCAGTCTTATCTGGGGGGGCAATCAGCCCCAGCATTTT; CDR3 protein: CASSLIWGGNQPQHF
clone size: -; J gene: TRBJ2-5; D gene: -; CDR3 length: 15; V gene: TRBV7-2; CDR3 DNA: TGTGCCAGCAGCTTAGTCGACAACCCTCAAGAGACCCAGTACTTC; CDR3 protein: CASSLVDNPQETQYF
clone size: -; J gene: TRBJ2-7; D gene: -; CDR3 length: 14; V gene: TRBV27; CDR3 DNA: TGTGCCAGCAGTTTAGGAGGGAGGTCCCACGAGCAGTACTTC; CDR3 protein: CASSLGGRSHEQYF
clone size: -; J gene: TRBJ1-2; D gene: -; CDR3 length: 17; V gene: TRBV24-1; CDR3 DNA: TGTGCCACCAGTGACTCACTTTCGACAGACCCAAACTATGGCTACACCTTC; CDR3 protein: CATSDSLSTDPNYGYTF
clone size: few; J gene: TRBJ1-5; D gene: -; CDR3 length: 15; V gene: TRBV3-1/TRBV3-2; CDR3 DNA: TGTGCCAGCAGCCAAGGTCCGGGGGGTAATCAGCCCCAGCATTTT; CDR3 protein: CASSQGPGGNQPQHF
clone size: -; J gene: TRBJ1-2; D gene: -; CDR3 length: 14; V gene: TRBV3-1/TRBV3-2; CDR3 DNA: TGTGCCAGCAGCCAAGATCAGGCATCATATGGCTACACCTTC; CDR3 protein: CASSQDQASYGYTF
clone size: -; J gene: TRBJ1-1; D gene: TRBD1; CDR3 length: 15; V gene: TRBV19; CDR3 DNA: TGTGCCAGTGTTTACAGGGGGCTCATGAACACTGAAGCTTTCTTT; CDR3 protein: CASVYRGLMNTEAFF
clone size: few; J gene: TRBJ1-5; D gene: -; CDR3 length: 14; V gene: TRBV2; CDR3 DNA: TGTGCCAGCAGTATATGGGGAGCTAATCAGCCCCAGCATTTT; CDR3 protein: CASSIWGANQPQHF
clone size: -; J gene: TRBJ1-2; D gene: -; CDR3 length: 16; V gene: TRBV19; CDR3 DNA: TGTGCCAGTAGTACGTCTGGGACAACTTTTTTGTATGGCTACACCTTC; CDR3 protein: CASSTSGTTFLYGYTF
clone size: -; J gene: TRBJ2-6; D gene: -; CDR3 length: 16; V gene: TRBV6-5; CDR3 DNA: TGTGCCAGCAGTTACTCTGGCGGCTCTGGGGCCAACGTCCTGACTTTC; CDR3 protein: CASSYSGGSGANVLTF
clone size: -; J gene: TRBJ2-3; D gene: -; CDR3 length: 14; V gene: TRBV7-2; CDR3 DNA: TGTGCCAGCAGCTTAACAGGGACCACAGATACGCAGTATTTT; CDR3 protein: CASSLTGTTDTQYF
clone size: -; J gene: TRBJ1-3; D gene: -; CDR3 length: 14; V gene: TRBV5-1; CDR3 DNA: TGCGCCAGCAGCTTAGAGAGCTCTGGAAACACCATATATTTT; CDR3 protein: CASSLESSGNTIYF
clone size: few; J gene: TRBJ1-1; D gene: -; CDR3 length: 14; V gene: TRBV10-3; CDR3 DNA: TGTGCCATCAGTGAGGGGCAAAAGAACACTGAAGCTTTCTTT; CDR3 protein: CAISEGQKNTEAFF